This TCR beta chain came from a study of shared clonotypes between healthy human individuals. Germline V lookup: CDR1 MDHEN, CDR2 SYDVKM. There are 15 residues in the CDR3. The ends were cut back, 6 bases at V and 4 bases at J, with 16 bases in the middle. Study-wide points: The study found roughly 5% of naive CD4 clonotypes shared across a few donors. Memory subsets had estimated richness that was generally smaller than that of naive subsets.

Sequencing was performed with immunoSEQ multiplex PCR; in TCRdb, only in-frame clones are kept and a portion is missing. Of about 2.3 million clones listed, more than 85% are singletons. Concerning this clone: Its antigen is undetermined.

This clonotype originated in a man aged 18 to 29 in good health. Some clones in this sample may be carry-over from other donors' samples. Source material: naive CD4+ T cells from PBMCs. Subset indicated: CD45RA+ positively selected. The rearrangement links TRBV28 to TRBJ1-3, with a tentative D call TRBD1 (6 bases). The CDR3 protein is CASSPGDRRGNTIYF. For the CDR3, the DNA is TGTGCCAGCAGCCCAGGGGATCGGCGAGGAAACACCATATATTTT.